This T cell receptor (beta chain) was sequenced in a study of vaccination effects on CD4 cells after COVID-19. Study in general: A density of approximately 2 million PBMC per well was used; these cells were cultured with roughly 10 IU/ml IL-2 and roughly 10 ug/ml peptides.

With regard to this clone: Its antigen remains unidentified.

Culture lasted roughly 9 days before CD4+ T cell isolation. Every participant took two doses of the BNT162b2 or mRNA-1273 vaccine. IL-2 medium took the place of half the medium on both days 3 and 7. Trimming left V 4 bases short and J 5 bases short, with 10 bases between. Germline CDR1 and CDR2: SGHNT and YYREEE (reference sequence). CDR3 length: 13 residues. Some clones are missing from TCRdb's copy, which holds only in-frame ones; the method was immunoSEQ multiplex PCR. The repertoire consists of 37,000 or so clones, with around two thirds occurring once and the leading ten covering roughly 8.4%. The receptor's source is a human donor who received a COVID-19 vaccine. Specimen: CD4+ T cells from PBMCs cultured without peptide, collected after COVID-19 vaccination. The chain employs TRBV5-4 and TRBJ2-1; tentative D call: TRBD1 (5 bases). CDR3: CASSVDSNNEQFF. In DNA form, the CDR3 reads TGTGCCAGCAGCGTAGACAGCAACAATGAGCAGTTCTTC.